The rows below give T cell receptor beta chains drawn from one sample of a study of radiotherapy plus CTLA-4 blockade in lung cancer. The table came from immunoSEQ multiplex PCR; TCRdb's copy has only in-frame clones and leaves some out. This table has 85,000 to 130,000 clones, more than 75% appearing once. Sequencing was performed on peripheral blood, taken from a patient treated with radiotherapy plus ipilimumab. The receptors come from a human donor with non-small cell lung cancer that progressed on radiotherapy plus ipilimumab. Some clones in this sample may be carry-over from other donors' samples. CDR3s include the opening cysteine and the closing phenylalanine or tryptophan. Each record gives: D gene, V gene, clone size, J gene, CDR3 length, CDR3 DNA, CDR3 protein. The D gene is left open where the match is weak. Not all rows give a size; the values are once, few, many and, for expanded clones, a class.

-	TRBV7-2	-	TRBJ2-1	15	TGTGCCAGCAGCTCTCAGTCTTTGGGCTACAATGAGCAGTTCTTC	CASSSQSLGYNEQFF
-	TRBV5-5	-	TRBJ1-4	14	TGTGCCAGCAGCAAGGGGCCGGGGGATGAAAAACTGTTTTTT	CASSKGPGDEKLFF
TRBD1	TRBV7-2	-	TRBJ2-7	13	TGTGCCAGCGGAAAAAGGGGGCTCTACGAGCAGTACTTC	CASGKRGLYEQYF
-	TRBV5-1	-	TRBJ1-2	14	TGCGCCAGCAGCTTGATTCCGGGTCCCTATGGCTACACCTTC	CASSLIPGPYGYTF
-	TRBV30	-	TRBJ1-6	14	TGTGCCCAGGGCAGGGAACCCTATAATTCACCCCTCCACTTT	CAQGREPYNSPLHF
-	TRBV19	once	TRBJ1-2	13	TGTGCCAGTAGTGAACAGGGTGACTATGGCTACACCTTC	CASSEQGDYGYTF
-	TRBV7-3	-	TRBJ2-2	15	TGTGCCAGCAGCTCCGGTCCGTCGGGAACCGGGGAGCTGTTTTTT	CASSSGPSGTGELFF
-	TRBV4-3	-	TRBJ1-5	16	TGCGCCAGCAGCCAAGAATTGGCCTTTGGAAATCAGCCCCAGCATTTT	CASSQELAFGNQPQHF
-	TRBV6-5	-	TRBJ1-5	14	TGTGCCAGCAGTTACTCGGGGCCGTATCAGCCCCAGCATTTT	CASSYSGPYQPQHF
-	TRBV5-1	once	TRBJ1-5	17	TGCGCCAGCAGCCCCGGGCCATTAAGGGCGGATCATCAGCCCCAGCATTTT	CASSPGPLRADHQPQHF
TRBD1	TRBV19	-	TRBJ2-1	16	TGTGCCAGTAGCCATAACAGGGGGCCCACCTACAATGAGCAGTTCTTC	CASSHNRGPTYNEQFF
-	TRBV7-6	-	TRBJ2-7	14	TGTGCCAGCAGCTTACTCGGATTGAGCTACGAGCAGTACTTC	CASSLLGLSYEQYF
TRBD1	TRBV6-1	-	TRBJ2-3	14	TGTGCCAGCCCCGGGACAGGGGGTACAGATACGCAGTATTTT	CASPGTGGTDTQYF
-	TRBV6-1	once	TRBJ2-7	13	TGTGCCCAATCCGCCGGGATCTCCTACGAGCAGTACTTC	CAQSAGISYEQYF
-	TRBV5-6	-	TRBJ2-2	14	TGTGCCAGCAGCCCTCGTCTCACCACCGGGGAGCTGTTTTTT	CASSPRLTTGELFF
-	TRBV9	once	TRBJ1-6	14	TGTGCCAGCAGCGAGACAGCCGTTGGTTCACCCCTCCACTTT	CASSETAVGSPLHF
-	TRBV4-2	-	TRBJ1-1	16	TGTGCCAGCAGCCAAGCCCAACACCAGTCGAACACTGAAGCTTTCTTT	CASSQAQHQSNTEAFF
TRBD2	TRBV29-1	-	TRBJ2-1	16	TGCAGCGTCACCCAGGGACTAGCGGGGGGGGCCGGCGAGCAGTTCTTC	CSVTQGLAGGAGEQFF
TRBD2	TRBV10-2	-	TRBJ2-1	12	TGCGCCAGCAGTAAGACTAGCGGGGGGGAGTTCTTC	CASSKTSGGEFF
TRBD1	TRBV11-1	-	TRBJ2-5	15	TGTGCCAGCAGCTTAGACAGGGGGCGTCAAGAGACCCAGTACTTC	CASSLDRGRQETQYF
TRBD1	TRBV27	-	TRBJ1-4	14	TGTGCCAGCAGTTTTAGAGGGGGCGGCGAAAAACTGTTTTTT	CASSFRGGGEKLFF
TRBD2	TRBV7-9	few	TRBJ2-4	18	TGTGCCAGCAGCTTACCCTGGAGGCTAGCGGGGTCTAAAAACATTCAGTACTTC	CASSLPWRLAGSKNIQYF
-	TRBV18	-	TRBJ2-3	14	TGTGCCAGCTCACCCGTGGCCAGTTTGGATACGCAGTATTTT	CASSPVASLDTQYF
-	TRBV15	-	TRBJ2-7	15	TGTGCCACCAGCAGAGGGGCAGAGTTGGCCTACGAGCAGTACTTC	CATSRGAELAYEQYF
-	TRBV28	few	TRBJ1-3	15	TGTGCCAGCAGTTTATCATTAGCCTCTGGAAACACCATATATTTT	CASSLSLASGNTIYF
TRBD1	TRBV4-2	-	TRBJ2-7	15	TGTGCCAGCAGCCAAGTCGGGACAGGAACCTACGAGCAGTACTTC	CASSQVGTGTYEQYF
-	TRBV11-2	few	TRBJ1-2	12	TGTGCCAGCAGCTTAGGGACCTATGGCTACACCTTC	CASSLGTYGYTF
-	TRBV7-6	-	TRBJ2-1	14	TGTGCCAGCAGCTTAGAAGTCGGACCCGATGGGCAGTTCTTC	CASSLEVGPDGQFF
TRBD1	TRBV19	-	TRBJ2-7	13	TGTGCCAGTAGTATTGGACAGGGGAACGAGCAGTACTTC	CASSIGQGNEQYF
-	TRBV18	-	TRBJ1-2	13	TGTGCCAGCTCACCAGCGCAGAACTATGGCTACACCTTC	CASSPAQNYGYTF
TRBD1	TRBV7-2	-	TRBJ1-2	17	TGTGCCAGCAGCTTCAGTGGGCAGGGGGCGCGGGACTATGGCTACACCTTC	CASSFSGQGARDYGYTF
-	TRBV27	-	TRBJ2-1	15	TGTGCCAGCAGTTCCGGGAAGGTGAGGTACAATGAGCAGTTCTTC	CASSSGKVRYNEQFF
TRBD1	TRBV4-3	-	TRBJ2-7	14	TGCGCCAGCAGCCAAGCAGGGGGTGTGAGTGAGCAGTACTTC	CASSQAGGVSEQYF
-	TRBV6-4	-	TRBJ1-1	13	TGTGCCAGCAGTGACTCGGTTAACACTGAAGCTTTCTTT	CASSDSVNTEAFF
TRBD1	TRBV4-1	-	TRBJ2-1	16	TGCGCCAGCAGCCAAGAAGGGACAGGGGATAACAATGAGCAGTTCTTC	CASSQEGTGDNNEQFF
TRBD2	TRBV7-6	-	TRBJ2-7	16	TGTGCCAGCAGCACCTTACTAGCGGGGGCGGGCGTCGAGCAGTACTTC	CASSTLLAGAGVEQYF
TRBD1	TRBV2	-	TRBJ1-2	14	TGTGCCAGCAGTGGGACAGGGTTTAACTATGGCTACACCTTC	CASSGTGFNYGYTF
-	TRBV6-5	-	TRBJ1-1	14	TGTGCCAGCAGAGCCGGACAGACGAACACTGAAGCTTTCTTT	CASRAGQTNTEAFF
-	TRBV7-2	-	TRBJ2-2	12	TGTGCCAGCAGTCTCGAGACCGGGGAGCTGTTTTTT	CASSLETGELFF
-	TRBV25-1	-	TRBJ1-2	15	TGTGCCAGCAGTGAATATGACGGGGGCCTGTATGGCTACACCTTC	CASSEYDGGLYGYTF
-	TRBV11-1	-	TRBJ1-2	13	TGTGCCAGCAGCTTAAGGCATGCAGAGGGCTACACCTTC	CASSLRHAEGYTF
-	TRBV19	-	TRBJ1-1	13	TGTGCCAGTGCCGGGACGGTGAACACTGAAGCTTTCTTT	CASAGTVNTEAFF
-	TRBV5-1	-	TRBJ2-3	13	TGCGCCAGCTTCAGAGGGGGAGGCGATACGCAGTATTTT	CASFRGGGDTQYF
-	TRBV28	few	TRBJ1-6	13	TGTGCCAGCAGTTCAGACTCTTATTCACCCCTCCACTTT	CASSSDSYSPLHF
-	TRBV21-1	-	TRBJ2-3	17	TGTGCCAGCAGCACCCGGGACAGAGGGATTGATACAGATACGCAGTATTTT	CASSTRDRGIDTDTQYF
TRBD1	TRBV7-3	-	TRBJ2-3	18	TGTGCCAGCAGCTCAGGACGGGCCGGGACAGGGGGCTTAGATACGCAGTATTTT	CASSSGRAGTGGLDTQYF
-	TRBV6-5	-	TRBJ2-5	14	TGTGCCAGCAGTTACTCTTGGGGCGAAGAGACCCAGTACTTC	CASSYSWGEETQYF
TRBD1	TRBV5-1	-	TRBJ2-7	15	TGCGCCAGCAACGAGGGGACAGGGTTAGGCTACGAGCAGTACTTC	CASNEGTGLGYEQYF
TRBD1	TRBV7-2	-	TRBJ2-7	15	TGTGCCAGCAGCTCCGGACAGGGTGGGGGGTACGAGCAGTACTTC	CASSSGQGGGYEQYF
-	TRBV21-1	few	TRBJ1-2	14	TGTGCCAGCAGCAAAGTAGGGTACAACTATGGCTACACCTTC	CASSKVGYNYGYTF
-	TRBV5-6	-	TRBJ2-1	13	TGTGCCAGCAGCTTGGTATCAAGCAATGAGCAGTTCTTC	CASSLVSSNEQFF
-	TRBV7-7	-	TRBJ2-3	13	TGTGCTAGCAGCTTATCCAGCACAGATACGCAGTATTTT	CASSLSSTDTQYF
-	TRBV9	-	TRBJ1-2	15	TGTGCCAGCAGCGTAGGGGGAGGACAGCCCTATGGCTACACCTTC	CASSVGGGQPYGYTF
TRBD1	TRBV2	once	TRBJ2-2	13	TGTGCCAGCAAAGACAGGGGGGCCGGGGAGCTGTTTTTT	CASKDRGAGELFF
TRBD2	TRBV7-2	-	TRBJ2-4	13	TGTGCCAGCAGCTTAGAGCGGGGGGACATTCAGTACTTC	CASSLERGDIQYF
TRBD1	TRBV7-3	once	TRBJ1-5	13	TGTGCCAGCAGCTTAGACAGGGAACAGCCCCAGCATTTT	CASSLDREQPQHF
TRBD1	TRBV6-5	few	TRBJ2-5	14	TGTGCCAGCAGTTACTTGGGACAGCAAGAGACCCAGTACTTC	CASSYLGQQETQYF
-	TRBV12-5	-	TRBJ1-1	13	TGTGCTAGTGGTTTGGAAGAGGGCACTGAAGCTTTCTTT	CASGLEEGTEAFF